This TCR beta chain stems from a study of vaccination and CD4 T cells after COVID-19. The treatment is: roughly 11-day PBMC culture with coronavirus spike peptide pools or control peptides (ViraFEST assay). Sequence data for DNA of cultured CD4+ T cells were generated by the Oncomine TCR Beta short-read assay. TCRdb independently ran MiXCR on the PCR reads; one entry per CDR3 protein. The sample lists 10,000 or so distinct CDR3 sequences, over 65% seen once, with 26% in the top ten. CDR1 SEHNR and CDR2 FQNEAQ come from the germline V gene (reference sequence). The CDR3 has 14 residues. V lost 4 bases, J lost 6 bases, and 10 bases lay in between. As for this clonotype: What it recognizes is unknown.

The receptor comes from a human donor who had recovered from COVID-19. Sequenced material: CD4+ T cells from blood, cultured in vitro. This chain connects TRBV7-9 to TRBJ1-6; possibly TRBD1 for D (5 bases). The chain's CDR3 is CASSSGHPNSPLHF. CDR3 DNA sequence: TGTGCCAGCAGCTCCGGACACCCTAATTCACCCCTCCACTTT.